This is a list of T cell receptor beta chains from one sample in a study of blood T cell repertoires in COVID-19. The method was immunoSEQ multiplex PCR; TCRdb's version includes in-frame clones alone and lacks a portion of them. The data show under 85,000 clones, 70% to 85% seen once. The specimen was peripheral blood. All receptors derive from a man aged 50-59 years with COVID-19, enrolled during active disease. CDR3s include the opening cysteine and the closing phenylalanine or tryptophan. The order of the fields is V gene, J gene, CDR3 protein.

v_call: TRBV30; j_call: TRBJ2-1; cdr3_aa: CAWWEGGLRNEQFF
v_call: TRBV11-3; j_call: TRBJ2-1; cdr3_aa: CASSPGMAYNEQFF
v_call: TRBV13; j_call: TRBJ2-7; cdr3_aa: CASSLGGLAGGREQYF
v_call: TRBV6-5; j_call: TRBJ1-2; cdr3_aa: CASSWGQGASGYGYTF
v_call: TRBV9; j_call: TRBJ2-1; cdr3_aa: CASSVSGLGSYNEQFF
v_call: TRBV19; j_call: TRBJ2-7; cdr3_aa: CASMASAGGDEQYF
v_call: TRBV5-1; j_call: TRBJ2-2; cdr3_aa: CASKDRGNTGELFF
v_call: TRBV20-1; j_call: TRBJ2-7; cdr3_aa: CSAIDRVDEQYF
v_call: TRBV5-1; j_call: TRBJ2-1; cdr3_aa: CASSLKFGTGSYNEQFF
v_call: TRBV19; j_call: TRBJ1-1; cdr3_aa: CASSIVWQGPKNTEAFF
v_call: TRBV15; j_call: TRBJ1-6; cdr3_aa: CATSGVGPRSNSPLHF
v_call: TRBV14; j_call: TRBJ2-7; cdr3_aa: CASSSQDTEQYF
v_call: TRBV5-1; j_call: TRBJ1-1; cdr3_aa: CASSQYGSHTEAFF
v_call: TRBV6-2/TRBV6-3; j_call: TRBJ2-7; cdr3_aa: CASSYLVTGGIDEQYF
v_call: TRBV5-1; j_call: TRBJ2-1; cdr3_aa: CASSFGTGGRNEQFF
v_call: TRBV5-1; j_call: TRBJ1-2; cdr3_aa: CASSLGQGQGFGYTF
v_call: TRBV10-3; j_call: TRBJ1-4; cdr3_aa: CAMLTGNEKLFF
v_call: TRBV2; j_call: TRBJ1-2; cdr3_aa: CASSETGYGYTF
v_call: TRBV5-5; j_call: TRBJ2-1; cdr3_aa: CASSYRDRGQNEQFF
v_call: TRBV9; j_call: TRBJ1-4; cdr3_aa: CASSVAAGDLEKLFF
v_call: TRBV11-2; j_call: TRBJ1-4; cdr3_aa: CASSLDETGREKLFF
v_call: TRBV4-1; j_call: TRBJ1-5; cdr3_aa: CASSPTGVFRNQPQHF
v_call: TRBV7-9; j_call: TRBJ1-3; cdr3_aa: CASSSDWSSGNTIYF
v_call: TRBV6-1; j_call: TRBJ2-7; cdr3_aa: CASSEDVAGGREQYF
v_call: TRBV5-1; j_call: TRBJ1-4; cdr3_aa: CASREVVGEKLFF
v_call: TRBV5-5; j_call: TRBJ1-2; cdr3_aa: CASSLYRENYGYTF
v_call: TRBV30; j_call: TRBJ1-2; cdr3_aa: CAWSVDRSGGYTF
v_call: TRBV18; j_call: TRBJ2-5; cdr3_aa: CASSPPNTQETQYF
v_call: TRBV5-4; j_call: TRBJ2-5; cdr3_aa: CASSVGLAQETQYF
v_call: TRBV19; j_call: TRBJ1-1; cdr3_aa: CASSTQNMNTEAFF
v_call: TRBV6-5; j_call: TRBJ2-2; cdr3_aa: CASSRPTENTGELFF